These 21 T cell receptor beta chains originate from one sample sequenced in a study of blood T cell repertoires in COVID-19. Repertoires were generated with immunoSEQ multiplex PCR, while TCRdb's copy carries only in-frame clones and drops some. The table shows about 140,000 clones, with roughly 82% occurring only once. Sequencing input: peripheral blood. Receptor source: a man older than 75 with acute or convalescent COVID-19.

The CDR3, as DNA: TGTGCCAGCAGCTCGTTTAGCGGGGGGGCCATAGATACGCAGTATTTT. This gives the protein CASSSFSGGAIDTQYF. The chain joins TRBV5-4 to TRBJ2-3; 11 nucleotides agree with TRBD2. V shed 3 bases and J 5 bases; nucleotides not matched to a gene: 8. The CDR3 contains 16 residues. Germline CDR1 and CDR2: SGHNT and YYREEE (reference sequence).

The gene calls are TRBV9 and TRBJ2-3; possibly TRBD1 for D (5 bases). The CDR3 covers 14 residues. Per the germline V gene, CDR1 is SGDLS and CDR2 is YYNGEE. Trimming shortened V by 5 bases and J by 3 bases, and 13 bases separated the two germline ends. CDR3 coding DNA: TGTGCCAGCAGTCTAAAGGGGTTTACAGATACGCAGTATTTT. Amino acid sequence: CASSLKGFTDTQYF.

The chain combines TRBV5-1 with TRBJ2-1; 10 bases are shared with TRBD1. Per the germline V gene, CDR1 is SGHRS and CDR2 is YFSETQ. The CDR3 contains 16 residues. J gave up 7 bases and V 2 bases, and 9 bases lay outside the gene matches. The CDR3 sequence is CASSFDPGQGRNEQFF. As DNA, the CDR3 is TGCGCCAGCAGCTTCGACCCGGGACAGGGGCGGAATGAGCAGTTCTTC.

This chain links TRBV7-2 with TRBJ2-7, with 8 bases aligning to TRBD2. CDR1 SGHTA and CDR2 FQGNSA come from the germline V gene. V trimming: 6 bases; J trimming: 3 bases; junction bases outside the gene matches: 10. The CDR3 spans 15 residues. This CDR3 is CASRLTSEGHYEQYF. In DNA form, the CDR3 reads TGTGCCAGCAGGCTGACTAGCGAGGGCCACTACGAGCAGTACTTC. Full variable domain (rest looked up from reference TRBV7-2 and TRBJ2-7): GAGVSQSPSNKVTEKGKDVELRCDPISGHTALYWYRQSLGQGLEFLIYFQGNSAPDKSGLPSDRFSAERTGGSVSTLTIQRTQQEDSAVYLCASRLTSEGHYEQYFGPGTRLTVT.

V usage is TRBV12-3 or TRBV12-4 and J usage is TRBJ2-7; D is perhaps TRBD2 (6 bases). The CDR3 is made up of 11 amino acids. Trimming took 5 bases from V and 6 from J, leaving 8 bases between them. The DNA for the CDR3 is TGTGCCAGCAGTCAGGGAGGCGAGCAGTACTTC. Protein: CASSQGGEQYF.

This CDR3 is CARSFGTGQETQYF. The CDR3 DNA sequence: TGTGCCAGAAGCTTTGGGACAGGGCAAGAGACCCAGTACTTC. V and J are TRBV5-3 and TRBJ2-5; the match to TRBD1 covers 9 bases. TRBV5-3 is annotated as an ORF whose role is uncertain. J lost 2 bases, V lost 2 bases, and 1 base had no gene match. This CDR3 is 14 amino acids long.

V gene TRBV28 combines with J gene TRBJ1-5; TRBD1 matches at 7 bases. The CDR3 consists of 18 residues. CDR1 MDHEN and CDR2 SYDVKM come from the germline V gene. V was clipped by 7 bases and J by 0 bases; unmatched bases: 15. The CDR3 is CASTTWFRGQLSNQPQHF. CDR3 DNA: TGTGCCAGCACCACCTGGTTTAGGGGGCAACTTAGCAATCAGCCCCAGCATTTT.

This clone has more than one count but fewer than ten. The V gene is TRBV25-1, the J gene TRBJ2-5, with D perhaps TRBD2 (5 bases). Trimming took off 1 base at V and 2 bases at J, with 14 bases between the two ends. Germline V gene data show CDR1 as MGHDK and CDR2 as SYGVNS. This CDR3 comprises 16 residues. CDR3 DNA sequence: TGTGCCAGCAGTGAATCTCGGGGTGATCTACAAGAGACCCAGTACTTC. The encoded protein is CASSESRGDLQETQYF.

The chain couples TRBV5-6 to TRBJ2-3; 9 bases are a match to TRBD1. The germline CDR1 and CDR2 sequences are SGHDT and YYEEEE. The CDR3 is made up of 17 amino acids. With 3 bases clipped from V and 4 bases from J, the junction kept 12 bases outside the gene matches. CDR3 in DNA: TGTGCCAGCAGCTCGGGTACAGGGGGCAAAAATGCAGATACGCAGTATTTT. Translating gives CASSSGTGGKNADTQYF. The full variable domain, rest sourced from reference TRBV5-6 and TRBJ2-3, is DAGVTQSPTHLIKTRGQQVTLRCSPKSGHDTVSWYQQALGQGPQFIFQYYEEEERQRGNFPDRFSGHQFPNYSSELNVNALLLGDSALYLCASSSGTGGKNADTQYFGPGTRLTVL.

V and J are TRBV7-2 and TRBJ2-7; TRBD1 matches 7 bases. The germline gives CDR1 SGHTA, CDR2 FQGNSA. The J segment lost 2 bases and the V segment lost 1 base, leaving 8 bases of the junction unmatched. The CDR3 covers 16 residues. CDR3 protein: CASSLGFGTDTYEQYF. The CDR3 region has the DNA TGTGCCAGCAGCTTAGGGTTTGGGACAGATACCTACGAGCAGTACTTC.

The J gene is TRBJ1-3, the V gene TRBV21-1; the table's D call, TRBD1, was not checked against the DNA. TRBV21-1 represents a pseudogene. The CDR3 totals 17 residues. The CDR3 here is CASSKPRADSRENTIYF. The CDR3 nucleotides read TGTGCCAGCAGCAAACCCAGGGCGGATAGTAGGGAAAACACCATATATTTT.

The chain uses TRBV2 and TRBJ1-5; D possibly corresponds to TRBD1 (6 bases). CDR1 is SNHLY, CDR2 FYNNEI, per germline. Between the trimmed V and J ends, which lost 6 bases and 4 bases, there was a span of 10 bases. The CDR3 is 13 amino acids. CDR3 region: CASSPQGNQPQHF. The DNA of the CDR3 is TGTGCCAGCAGCCCTCAGGGGAATCAGCCCCAGCATTTT.

Only one count was recorded for this clone. The chain uses TRBV14 and TRBJ2-7; D might be TRBD1 (6 bases). CDR1 is SGHDN and CDR2 is FVKESK in the germline V gene. Trimming shortened V by 2 bases and J by 2 bases, and 13 bases separated the two germline ends. This CDR3 comprises 15 residues. The CDR3 coding sequence is TGTGCCAGCAGCCAATCTCGGGACACAGCCTACGAGCAGTACTTC. This translates into CASSQSRDTAYEQYF.

The V call is TRBV3-1 (or the pseudogene TRBV3-2), the J call TRBJ1-1; D is uncertain. Trimming took 2 bases from V and 2 from J, leaving 6 bases between them. The CDR3 runs to 13 residues. The germline V gene has CDR1 LGHDT and CDR2 YNNKEL (reference sequence). The CDR3 protein is CASSQMANTEAFF. CDR3 bases: TGTGCCAGCAGCCAAATGGCCAACACTGAAGCTTTCTTT.

This clone was counted at least ten times. This chain connects TRBV19 to TRBJ1-1; D gene ambiguous. V lost 4 bases to trimming and J lost 5 bases, with 14 bases between them. The germline V gene encodes CDR1 LNHDA and CDR2 SQIVND (reference sequence). This CDR3 is built from 14 residues. Written as DNA, the CDR3 is TGTGCCAGTAGTACCCTTAGTGGCGGGACTGAAGCTTTCTTT. Translating it yields CASSTLSGGTEAFF. The full variable domain, in which reference TRBV19 and TRBJ1-1 provide the parts outside the CDR3, is DGGITQSPKYLFRKEGQNVTLSCEQNLNHDAMYWYRQDPGQGLRLIYYSQIVNDFQKGDIAEGYSVSREKKESFPLTVTSAQKNPTAFYLCASSTLSGGTEAFFGQGTRLTVV.

This chain connects TRBV4-1 to TRBJ2-1, with TRBD2 matching 11 bases. J lost 0 bases, V lost 2 bases, and 9 bases had no gene match. Germline V gives CDR1 MGHRA, CDR2 YSYEKL. This CDR3 comprises 19 residues. CDR3 amino acids: CASSQPPGLADNSYNEQFF. The CDR3 coding sequence is TGCGCCAGCAGCCAACCACCGGGACTAGCGGATAACTCCTACAATGAGCAGTTCTTC.

This clone has just a few counts. The chain is built from TRBV5-5 and TRBJ2-7; D unresolved. The CDR3 runs 11 residues. The germline V and J ends were trimmed by 5 bases and 5 bases, with 8 bases remaining between them. Germline CDR1 reads SGHKS; CDR2 reads YYEKEE (reference sequence). CDR3 region: CASSVQDEQYF. The CDR3 DNA reads TGTGCCAGCAGTGTCCAGGACGAGCAGTACTTC.

This sequence joins TRBV15 and TRBJ2-7; no reliable D call. Germline loops: CDR1 LNHNV, CDR2 YYDKDF (reference sequence). The V end was cut by 1 base, the J end by 3 bases, with 10 bases between. The CDR3 is 14 residues long. The CDR3: CATSRGSSGYEQYF. CDR3 bases: TGTGCCACCAGCAGAGGGTCGTCGGGCTACGAGCAGTACTTC.

The rearrangement joins TRBV4-1 to TRBJ1-2; TRBD1 aligns across 8 bases. The CDR3 spans 16 residues. The trim removed 3 bases at V and 4 bases at J, leaving 10 bases unmatched. The V gene's germline CDR1 is MGHRA and CDR2 YSYEKL. The CDR3 spells CASSQAQGARPYGYTF. The CDR3 nucleotides read TGCGCCAGCAGCCAGGCTCAGGGGGCGCGCCCCTATGGCTACACCTTC.

The chain has TRBV2 and TRBJ1-1; TRBD1 aligns across 8 bases. The CDR3 runs to 14 residues. Germline V gene sequence: CDR1 SNHLY, CDR2 FYNNEI. Trimming took 4 bases from V and 4 from J; bases not matched to a gene: 5. The CDR3: CASSVFTGGTEAFF. The CDR3 DNA follows: TGTGCCAGCAGTGTCTTCACAGGGGGCACTGAAGCTTTCTTT.

This clone was observed a few times. This chain links TRBV9 with TRBJ1-6, with unresolved D. The CDR3 extends over 15 amino acids. Trimming pared 2 bases from V and 1 base from J, leaving 7 bases between. Germline-derived CDR1 and CDR2 are SGDLS and YYNGEE. The CDR3 reads CASSVGGSYNSPLHF. The CDR3 DNA reads TGTGCCAGCAGCGTCGGAGGGTCCTATAATTCACCCCTCCACTTT. The full variable domain, rest sourced from reference TRBV9 and TRBJ1-6, is DSGVTQTPKHLITATGQRVTLRCSPRSGDLSVYWYQQSLDQGLQFLIQYYNGEERAKGNILERFSAQQFPDLHSELNLSSLELGDSALYFCASSVGGSYNSPLHFGNGTRLTVT.